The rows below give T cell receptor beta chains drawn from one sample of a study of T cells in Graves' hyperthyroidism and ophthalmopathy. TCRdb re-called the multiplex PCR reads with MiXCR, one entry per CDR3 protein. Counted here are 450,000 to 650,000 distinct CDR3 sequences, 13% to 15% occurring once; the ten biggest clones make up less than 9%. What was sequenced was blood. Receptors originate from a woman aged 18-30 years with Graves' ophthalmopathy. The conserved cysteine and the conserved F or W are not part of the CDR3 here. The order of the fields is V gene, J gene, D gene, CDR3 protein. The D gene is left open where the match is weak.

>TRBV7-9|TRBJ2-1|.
ASSQEGGRGYNEQF
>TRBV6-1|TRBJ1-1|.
ASSARRSMNTEAF
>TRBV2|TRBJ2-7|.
ASSEEREYEQY
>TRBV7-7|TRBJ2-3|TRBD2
ASSPAGLAGSDTQY
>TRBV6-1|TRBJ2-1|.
ASLSPSRYQF
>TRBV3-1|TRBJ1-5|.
ASSQDQGTHQPQH
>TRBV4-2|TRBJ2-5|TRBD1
ASSQDGFDRGRETQY
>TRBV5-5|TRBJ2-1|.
ASSLALGVSNEQF
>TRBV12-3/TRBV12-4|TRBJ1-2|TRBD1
ASSQLTGPNYGYT
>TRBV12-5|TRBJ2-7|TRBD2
ASGSLAGASYEQY
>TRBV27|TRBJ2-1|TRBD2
ASSHQLAPARDEQF
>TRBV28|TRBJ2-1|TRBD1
ASSLGTGNRNEQF
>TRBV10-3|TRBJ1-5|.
AISERQANNQPQH
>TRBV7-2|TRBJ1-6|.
ASSLHGQSLRRTLH
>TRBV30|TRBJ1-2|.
AWSPHSWGGYT
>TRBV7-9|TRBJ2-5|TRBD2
ASSFRTSGSSQY
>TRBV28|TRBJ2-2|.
ASSWGAGELF
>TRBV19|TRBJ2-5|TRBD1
ASSTGTGEGTGQETQY
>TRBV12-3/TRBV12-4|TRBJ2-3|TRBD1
ASSPPGQGGDTQY
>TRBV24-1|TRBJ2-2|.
ATSDFWGQPLNTGELF
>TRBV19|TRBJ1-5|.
ATFDRRFNQPQH
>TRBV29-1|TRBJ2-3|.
SVRRITSTDTQY
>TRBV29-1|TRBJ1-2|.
SVDPSKPREGYT
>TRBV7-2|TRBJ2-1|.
ASSLFSVEQF
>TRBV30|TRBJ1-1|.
AWRRQHYTEAF
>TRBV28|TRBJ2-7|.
ASSFSGVSYEQY
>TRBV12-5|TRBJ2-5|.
ASGFGQETLY
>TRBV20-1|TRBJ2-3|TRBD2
SARDGRTSVTDTQY
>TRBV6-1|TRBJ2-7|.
ASSEVSGFYEQY
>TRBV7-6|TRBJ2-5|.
ASSLGWSGPDQETQY
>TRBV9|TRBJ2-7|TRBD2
ASSPRPPSGSFYEQY
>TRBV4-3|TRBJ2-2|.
ASSQDLRANTGELF
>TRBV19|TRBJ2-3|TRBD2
ASTAGLAGPADTQY
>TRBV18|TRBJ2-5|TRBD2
ASSGTSGIQETQY
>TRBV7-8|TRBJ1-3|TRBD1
ASSLSQGALGGNTIY
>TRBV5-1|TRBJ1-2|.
ASSLDWKNYGYT
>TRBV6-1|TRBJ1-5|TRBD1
ASNLQGGENQPQH
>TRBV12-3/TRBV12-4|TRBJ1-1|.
ASSSTGGKATEAF
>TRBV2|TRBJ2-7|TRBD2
ASTTGGRGGYEQY
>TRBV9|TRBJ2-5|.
ASSVGAGWETQY
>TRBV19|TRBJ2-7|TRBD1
ASSIDPTQGASYEQY
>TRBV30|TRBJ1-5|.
AWSVNRDQPQH
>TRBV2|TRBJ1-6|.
ASSEELTGNSPLH
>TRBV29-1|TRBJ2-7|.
SGRDNDEQY
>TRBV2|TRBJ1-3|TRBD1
ASSTGGYSGNTIY
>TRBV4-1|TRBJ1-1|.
ASSQEGLEDAEAF
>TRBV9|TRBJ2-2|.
ASSPRATGELF
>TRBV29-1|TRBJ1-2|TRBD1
SVPREGVGTGDLISSYT
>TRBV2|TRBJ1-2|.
ASSPGGDRSRSRMNYGYT
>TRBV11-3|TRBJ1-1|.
ASSLEGVTEAF
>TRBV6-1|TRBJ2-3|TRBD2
ASSQRRLAGAQDTQY
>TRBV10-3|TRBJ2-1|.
AAGGGTGYGNEQF
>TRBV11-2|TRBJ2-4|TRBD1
ASSLTGTGGNIQY